The 27 T cell receptor beta chains listed next were all sequenced from one sample in a study of blood T cell repertoires in COVID-19. Profiled with immunoSEQ multiplex PCR; TCRdb holds only in-frame clones, not every one. The sample comprises about 250,000 clones, around 90% of which are singletons, and about 6% rests with the top ten. Sequenced input: PBMCs or T cells enriched from blood (not recorded which). The receptors stem from a woman aged 25 to 39 with acute COVID-19.

The CDR3 DNA reads TGTGCCACCAGCAGAGATGGCGGGACAGGGGGCAATGAGCAGTTCTTC. It is translated as CATSRDGGTGGNEQFF. The rearrangement uses TRBV15 and TRBJ2-1, with 11 nucleotides matching TRBD1. J lost 6 bases, V lost 0 bases, and 4 bases had no gene match. The germline V gene has CDR1 LNHNV and CDR2 YYDKDF (reference sequence). The CDR3 spans 16 residues.

V and J are TRBV12-3 or TRBV12-4 and TRBJ1-5, with 7 bases identical to TRBD1. CDR3 length equals 13 residues. J lost 6 bases, V lost 5 bases, and 4 bases had no gene match. CDR3 in amino acids: CASSPDRVQPQHF. The CDR3 DNA follows: TGTGCCAGCAGTCCCGACAGGGTTCAGCCCCAGCATTTT.

The chain combines TRBV29-1 with TRBJ2-1, with 8 positions matching TRBD2. V was pared by 4 bases and J by 3 bases, with 2 bases of the junction left unmatched. Germline V gene lookup returns CDR1 SQVTM and CDR2 ANQGSEA. The CDR3 has 13 residues. CDR3 DNA sequence: TGCAGCGTTGTGAGCGGGAGCTACAATGAGCAGTTCTTC. This sequence encodes CSVVSGSYNEQFF.

This chain joins TRBV14 and TRBJ2-7; 7 nucleotides agree with TRBD2. The germline V gene encodes CDR1 SGHDN and CDR2 FVKESK. The CDR3 sequence is 14 residues long. With 5 bases clipped from V and 0 bases from J, the junction kept 4 bases outside the gene matches. The CDR3 here is CASSWGGSSYEQYF. In DNA form, the CDR3 reads TGTGCCAGCAGCTGGGGGGGGAGCTCCTACGAGCAGTACTTC.

The chain joins TRBV7-2 to TRBJ2-1; the D gene is possibly TRBD1 (5 bases). The CDR3 spans 13 residues. Trimming took off 4 bases at V and 9 bases at J, with 13 bases between the two ends. In germline, CDR1 is SGHTA, CDR2 FQGNSA. CDR3 DNA: TGTGCCAGCAGCTCGGGTGCAGGGATTGAGCAGTTCTTC. Protein sequence: CASSSGAGIEQFF.

In this sample, this clone turned up a few times. Written as DNA, the CDR3 is TGTGCCAGCAGTTTTAACCAGGTCGCGGGTGGCTACACCTTC. As protein: CASSFNQVAGGYTF. The chain couples TRBV28 to TRBJ1-2, with D unclear. The CDR3 spans 14 residues. V was shortened by 3 bases and J by 7 bases, with 15 bases between the two germline ends. Per the germline V gene, CDR1 is MDHEN and CDR2 is SYDVKM.

The chain couples TRBV5-4 to TRBJ1-6, with D perhaps matching TRBD1 (6 bases). Deletions cut 4 bases from V and 4 bases from J, with 6 bases between. CDR1 is SGHNT, CDR2 YYREEE, per germline (reference sequence). This CDR3 is 13 amino acids long. The CDR3 reads CASSGQYNSPLHF. Written as DNA, the CDR3 is TGTGCCAGCAGCGGACAGTATAATTCACCCCTCCACTTT.

The rearrangement joins TRBV6-4 to TRBJ2-1; 9 positions match TRBD1. The junction had 1 base not matched to a gene; V was cut back by 4 bases and J by 0 bases. This CDR3 is built from 15 residues. The germline CDR1 and CDR2 sequences are MRHNA and SNTAGT. This chain's CDR3 is CASSGTGDSYNEQFF. Written as DNA, the CDR3 is TGTGCCAGCAGTGGGACAGGGGACTCCTACAATGAGCAGTTCTTC.

The chain uses TRBV5-6 and TRBJ2-5; TRBD2 matches at 8 bases. Germline trimming cut 0 bases from V and 5 bases from J; bases unmatched to any gene: 6. The germline V gene encodes CDR1 SGHDT and CDR2 YYEEEE. This CDR3 region has 15 residues. CDR3 amino acids: CASSLELAGSETQYF. CDR3 bases: TGTGCCAGCAGCTTGGAGTTAGCGGGATCGGAGACCCAGTACTTC.

This clone has just one count. V usage is TRBV14 and J usage is TRBJ2-7; 8 bases map to TRBD2. This CDR3 has 15 amino acids. The germline V gene encodes CDR1 SGHDN and CDR2 FVKESK. With V trimmed by 1 base and J by 5 bases, 7 bases remained unmatched. The CDR3 DNA sequence: TGTGCCAGCAGCCAAGGGCGGGGGGTTATCGACGAGCAGTACTTC. This encodes CASSQGRGVIDEQYF.

The J gene is TRBJ2-5, the V gene TRBV7-9; 7 nucleotides line up with TRBD2. CDR3 size: 14 residues. From germline, CDR1 is SEHNR and CDR2 FQNEAQ (reference sequence). Trimming at V came to 4 bases and at J to 1 base, leaving 3 bases not matched to a gene. Written as DNA, the CDR3 is TGTGCCAGCAGCTCCCTAGCGGCCCAAGAGACCCAGTACTTC. Translated, it gives CASSSLAAQETQYF.

The chain carries TRBV5-1 and TRBJ2-2; no reliable D call. Germline V gene data show CDR1 as SGHRS and CDR2 as YFSETQ. Trimming left V 0 bases short and J 4 bases short, with 4 bases between. This CDR3 has 13 amino acids. The CDR3 is CASSLERTGELFF. In DNA, the CDR3 is TGCGCCAGCAGCTTGGAGCGCACCGGGGAGCTGTTTTTT.

The chain couples TRBV6-2 or TRBV6-3 to TRBJ2-5; D is possibly TRBD2 (7 bases). The CDR3 contains 17 residues. V was clipped by 0 bases and J by 3 bases, with 17 bases between them. CDR1 MNHEY and CDR2 SVGEGT come from the germline V gene. DNA for the CDR3: TGTGCCAGCAGTTACTCGAGCCGGAGGGGGACTAAAGAGACCCAGTACTTC. It specifies CASSYSSRRGTKETQYF.

The gene calls are TRBV19 and TRBJ2-7; the match to TRBD1 covers 9 bases. Trimming cost V 4 bases and J 6 bases; bases outside gene matches: 4. CDR3 length equals 13 residues. CDR1 LNHDA and CDR2 SQIVND come from the germline V gene (reference sequence). This CDR3 is CASSRGQGGEQYF. The CDR3, as DNA: TGTGCCAGTAGTAGGGGACAGGGAGGCGAGCAGTACTTC.

V usage is TRBV11-2 and J usage is TRBJ2-2, with 9 nucleotides matching TRBD2. This CDR3 is 15 amino acids long. Germline V lookup: CDR1 SGHAT, CDR2 FQNNGV. The ends lost 5 bases at V and 4 bases at J; junction bases unmatched: 5. CDR3 amino acids: CASSPASGTTGELFF. CDR3 bases: TGTGCCAGCAGCCCAGCTAGCGGGACCACCGGGGAGCTGTTTTTT.

The chain employs TRBV19 and TRBJ1-2; no clear D. Germline V lookup: CDR1 LNHDA, CDR2 SQIVND (reference sequence). This CDR3 comprises 13 residues. V was shortened by 3 bases and J by 5 bases, with 10 bases between the two germline ends. This CDR3 reads CASSIGQKYGYTF. Here the CDR3 DNA reads TGTGCCAGTAGTATTGGGCAGAAGTATGGCTACACCTTC.

The chain links TRBV19 to TRBJ1-3; D ambiguous. The CDR3 consists of 15 residues. V lost 1 base to trimming and J lost 0 bases, with 7 bases between them. Per germline, CDR1 LNHDA and CDR2 SQIVND (reference sequence). The DNA of the CDR3 is TGTGCCAGTAGTATAGGAGAGAGCTCTGGAAACACCATATATTTT. This gives the protein CASSIGESSGNTIYF. The full variable domain, rest sourced from reference TRBV19 and TRBJ1-3, is DGGITQSPKYLFRKEGQNVTLSCEQNLNHDAMYWYRQDPGQGLRLIYYSQIVNDFQKGDIAEGYSVSREKKESFPLTVTSAQKNPTAFYLCASSIGESSGNTIYFGEGSWLTVV.

The rearrangement uses TRBV5-4 and TRBJ1-1; possibly TRBD1 for D (5 bases). V lost 6 bases to trimming and J lost 5 bases, with 17 bases between them. CDR3 length: 14 residues. Germline CDR1 and CDR2: SGHNT and YYREEE (reference sequence). CDR3 loop: CASNPRGRMTEAFF. The CDR3 bases are TGTGCCAGCAACCCTCGGGGGAGAATGACTGAAGCTTTCTTT.

CDR3 in amino acids: CASSLFTGVGEQYF. The CDR3 nucleotides are TGCGCCAGCAGCTTGTTCACGGGGGTCGGCGAGCAGTACTTC. The chain combines TRBV5-1 with TRBJ2-7; possible D gene TRBD2, 6 bases. Germline lookup yields CDR1 SGHRS and CDR2 YFSETQ. V lost 1 base to trimming and J lost 6 bases, with 14 bases between them. CDR3 length: 14 amino acids. The variable domain in full, completed from reference TRBV5-1 and TRBJ2-7, reads KAGVTQTPRYLIKTRGQQVTLSCSPISGHRSVSWYQQTPGQGLQFLFEYFSETQRNKGNFPGRFSGRQFSNSRSEMNVSTLELGDSALYLCASSLFTGVGEQYFGPGTRLTVT.

J is TRBJ1-2 and V is TRBV28; no definite D call. The V gene's germline CDR1 is MDHEN and CDR2 SYDVKM. This CDR3 is 15 amino acids long. V was shortened by 7 bases and J by 1 base, with 16 bases between the two germline ends. The DNA of the CDR3 is TGTGCCAGCACCCTCCCGGGTGACTTTAACTATGGCTACACCTTC. Protein product: CASTLPGDFNYGYTF.

The chain recombines TRBV9 with TRBJ1-6; 8 nucleotides match TRBD1. Germline V gene sequence: CDR1 SGDLS, CDR2 YYNGEE. CDR3 length: 13 amino acids. V lost 2 bases, J lost 9 bases, and 1 base stayed unmatched. The CDR3: CASSVDRGSPLHF. CDR3 in DNA: TGTGCCAGCAGCGTCGACAGGGGTTCACCCCTCCACTTT.

This clone has only one observation. The genes are TRBV7-9 and TRBJ1-3; 7 bases map to TRBD1. The CDR3 spans 15 residues. CDR1 is SEHNR and CDR2 is FQNEAQ in the germline V gene (reference sequence). V was pared by 5 bases and J by 0 bases, with 4 bases of the junction left unmatched. This CDR3 is CASSLGQSSGNTIYF. The CDR3 nucleotides read TGTGCCAGCAGCCTGGGACAGAGCTCTGGAAACACCATATATTTT.

The V gene is TRBV29-1, the J gene TRBJ2-5; 7 positions agree with TRBD2. This CDR3 spans 17 amino acids. The junction had 12 bases not matched to a gene; V was cut back by 0 bases and J by 2 bases. Germline V lookup: CDR1 SQVTM, CDR2 ANQGSEA. The CDR3 bases are TGCAGCGTTGAAGACCCCTCGGGGGGAGACCTACAAGAGACCCAGTACTTC. Protein: CSVEDPSGGDLQETQYF. The whole variable domain, filled in from reference TRBV29-1 and TRBJ2-5, reads SAVISQKPSRDICQRGTSLTIQCQVDSQVTMMFWYRQQPGQSLTLIATANQGSEATYESGFVIDKFPISRPNLTFSTLTVSNMSPEDSSIYLCSVEDPSGGDLQETQYFGPGTRLLVL.

The V and J genes are TRBV7-6 and TRBJ2-7; D is perhaps TRBD2 (5 bases). V lost 5 bases and J lost 2, with 10 bases in between. The CDR3 totals 13 residues. Per germline, CDR1 SGHVS and CDR2 FNYEAQ. The CDR3 here is CASSLGRAYEQYF. CDR3 bases: TGTGCCAGCAGCCTAGGGCGGGCCTACGAGCAGTACTTC.

The chain recombines TRBV30 with TRBJ2-7; D ambiguous. This CDR3 comprises 12 residues. The V gene's germline CDR1 is GTSNPN and CDR2 SVGIG (reference sequence). The V end lost 2 bases, the J end lost 2 bases, and 7 bases lay between the germline ends. The CDR3 spells CAWSHGTYEQYF. CDR3 sequence (DNA): TGTGCCTGGAGTCATGGCACCTACGAGCAGTACTTC.

V usage is TRBV30 and J usage is TRBJ2-3; D possibly corresponds to TRBD1 (5 bases). Germline CDR1 GTSNPN, CDR2 SVGIG (reference sequence). Trimming left V 1 base short and J 4 bases short, with 18 bases between. This CDR3 spans 16 amino acids. The CDR3 region is CAWSEWGLVEADTQYF. In DNA, the CDR3 is TGTGCCTGGAGTGAGTGGGGCCTGGTCGAGGCAGATACGCAGTATTTT.

This chain links TRBV6-5 with TRBJ2-5; D is perhaps TRBD1 (6 bases). The CDR3 loop spans 13 amino acids. CDR1 is MNHEY, CDR2 SVGAGI, per germline. V lost 6 bases to trimming and J lost 2 bases, with 10 bases between them. CDR3 sequence reads: CASRRQVQETQYF. As DNA, the CDR3 is TGTGCCAGCAGACGACAGGTTCAAGAGACCCAGTACTTC.